This TCR beta chain was recorded in a study of shared clonotypes between healthy human individuals. Method: immunoSEQ multiplex PCR; TCRdb's copy keeps in-frame clones and lacks some. The profile shows 1,400,000 or so clones, about 98.5% of them singletons. Germline V lookup: CDR1 SGHRS, CDR2 YFSETQ. V dropped 2 bases and J dropped 4 bases, with 11 bases sitting between them. The CDR3 has 14 residues. Sequencing was performed on naive CD4+ T cells sorted from blood. Subset: CD45RA+ positively selected. The source is a man aged 25-45 years in good health. The V call is TRBV5-1, the J call TRBJ2-3; possibly TRBD1 for D (6 bases). CDR3 loop: CASSFRTVPDTQYF. CDR3 nucleotide sequence: TGCGCCAGCAGCTTCCGGACAGTCCCAGATACGCAGTATTTT.